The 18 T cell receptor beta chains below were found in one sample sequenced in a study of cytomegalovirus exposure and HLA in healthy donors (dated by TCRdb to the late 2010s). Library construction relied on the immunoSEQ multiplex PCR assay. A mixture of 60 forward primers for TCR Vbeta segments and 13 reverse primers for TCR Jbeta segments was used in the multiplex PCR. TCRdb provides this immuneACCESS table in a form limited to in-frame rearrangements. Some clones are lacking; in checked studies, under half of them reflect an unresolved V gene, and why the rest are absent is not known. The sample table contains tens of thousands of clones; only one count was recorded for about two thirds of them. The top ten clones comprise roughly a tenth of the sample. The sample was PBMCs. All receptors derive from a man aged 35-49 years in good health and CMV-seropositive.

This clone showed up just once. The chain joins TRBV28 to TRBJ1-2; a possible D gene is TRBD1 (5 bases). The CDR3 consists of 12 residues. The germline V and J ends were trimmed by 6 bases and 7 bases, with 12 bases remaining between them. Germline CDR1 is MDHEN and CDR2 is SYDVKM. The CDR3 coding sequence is TGTGCCAGCAGATCCCAGGGTTCTGGCTACACCTTC. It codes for CASRSQGSGYTF.

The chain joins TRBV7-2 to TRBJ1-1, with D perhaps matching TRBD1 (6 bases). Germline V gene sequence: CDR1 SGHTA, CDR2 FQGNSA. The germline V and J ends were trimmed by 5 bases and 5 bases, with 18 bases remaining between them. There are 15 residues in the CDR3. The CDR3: CASSGLQGVQTEAFF. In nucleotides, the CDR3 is TGTGCCAGCAGCGGCTTACAGGGTGTACAAACTGAAGCTTTCTTT.

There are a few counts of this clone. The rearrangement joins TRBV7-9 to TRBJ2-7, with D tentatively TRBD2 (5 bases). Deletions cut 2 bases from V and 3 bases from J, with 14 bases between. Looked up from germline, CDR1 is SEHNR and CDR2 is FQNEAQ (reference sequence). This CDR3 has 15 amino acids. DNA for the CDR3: TGTGCCAGCAGCTTACCGCCGGGAAAGAACTACGAGCAGTACTTC. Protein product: CASSLPPGKNYEQYF.

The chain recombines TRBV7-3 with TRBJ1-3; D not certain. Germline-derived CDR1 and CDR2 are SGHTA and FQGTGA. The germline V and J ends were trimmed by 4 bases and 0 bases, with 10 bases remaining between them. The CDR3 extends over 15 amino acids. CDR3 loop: CASSYDSSSGNTIYF. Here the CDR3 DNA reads TGTGCCAGCAGCTACGACTCCAGCTCTGGAAACACCATATATTTT. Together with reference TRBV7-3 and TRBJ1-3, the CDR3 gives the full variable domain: GAGVSQTPSNKVTEKGKYVELRCDPISGHTALYWYRQSLGQGPEFLIYFQGTGAADDSGLPNDRFFAVRPEGSVSTLKIQRTERGDSAVYLCASSYDSSSGNTIYFGEGSWLTVV.

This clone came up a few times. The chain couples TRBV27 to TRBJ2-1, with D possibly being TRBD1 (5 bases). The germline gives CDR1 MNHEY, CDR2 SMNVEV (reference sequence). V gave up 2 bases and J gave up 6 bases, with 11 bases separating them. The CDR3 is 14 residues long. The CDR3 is CASSLEQGRNEQFF. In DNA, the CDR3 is TGTGCCAGCAGTTTAGAGCAGGGTCGCAATGAGCAGTTCTTC.

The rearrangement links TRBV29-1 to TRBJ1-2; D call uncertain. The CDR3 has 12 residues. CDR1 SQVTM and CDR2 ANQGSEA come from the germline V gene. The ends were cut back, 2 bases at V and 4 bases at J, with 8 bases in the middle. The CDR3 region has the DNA TGCAGCGTTGAACCTGGGCCCTATGGCTACACCTTC. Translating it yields CSVEPGPYGYTF.

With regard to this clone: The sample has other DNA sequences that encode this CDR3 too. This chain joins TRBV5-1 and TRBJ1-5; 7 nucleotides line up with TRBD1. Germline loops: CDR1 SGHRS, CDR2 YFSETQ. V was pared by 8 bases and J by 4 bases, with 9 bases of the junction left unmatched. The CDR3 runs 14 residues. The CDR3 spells CASSPTGPNQPQHF. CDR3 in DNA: TGCGCCAGTAGCCCGACAGGGCCAAATCAGCCCCAGCATTTT.

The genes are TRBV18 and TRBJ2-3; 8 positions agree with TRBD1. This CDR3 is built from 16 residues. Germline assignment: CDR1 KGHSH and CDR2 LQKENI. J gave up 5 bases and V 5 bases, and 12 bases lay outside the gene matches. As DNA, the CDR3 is TGTGCCAGCTCAACCACTGGCCAGGGGGCCAAAGATACGCAGTATTTT. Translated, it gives CASSTTGQGAKDTQYF.

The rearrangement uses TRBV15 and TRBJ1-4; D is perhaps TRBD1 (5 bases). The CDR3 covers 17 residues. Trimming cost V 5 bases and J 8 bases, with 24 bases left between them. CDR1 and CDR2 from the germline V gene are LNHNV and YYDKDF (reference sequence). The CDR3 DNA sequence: TGTGCCACCAGCGGAGCACCTAGGGTAGGGACTGGCGAAAAACTGTTTTTT. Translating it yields CATSGAPRVGTGEKLFF.

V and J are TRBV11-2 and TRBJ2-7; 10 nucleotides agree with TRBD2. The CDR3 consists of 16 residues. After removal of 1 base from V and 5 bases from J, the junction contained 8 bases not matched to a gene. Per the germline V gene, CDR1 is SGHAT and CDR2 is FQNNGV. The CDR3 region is CASSLVPGLADNEQYF. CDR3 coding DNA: TGTGCCAGCAGCTTAGTACCCGGACTAGCGGATAACGAGCAGTACTTC.

In DNA form, the CDR3 reads TGTGCCAGCAGCTTAACGGACAACTCCTACGAGCAGTACTTC. This codes for CASSLTDNSYEQYF. J is TRBJ2-7 and V is TRBV7-3, with D maybe TRBD1 (5 bases). V gave up 0 bases and J gave up 0 bases, with 6 bases separating them. Germline V CDR1 and CDR2: SGHTA, FQGTGA. The CDR3 loop spans 14 amino acids. The variable domain in full, with the rest retrieved from reference TRBV7-3 and TRBJ2-7, is GAGVSQTPSNKVTEKGKYVELRCDPISGHTALYWYRQSLGQGPEFLIYFQGTGAADDSGLPNDRFFAVRPEGSVSTLKIQRTERGDSAVYLCASSLTDNSYEQYFGPGTRLTVT.

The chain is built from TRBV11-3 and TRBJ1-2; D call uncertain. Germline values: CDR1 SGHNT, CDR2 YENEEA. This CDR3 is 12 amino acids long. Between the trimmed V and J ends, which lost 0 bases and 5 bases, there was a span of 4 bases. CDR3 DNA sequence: TGTGCCAGCAGCTTAGATCAATATGGCTACACCTTC. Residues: CASSLDQYGYTF.

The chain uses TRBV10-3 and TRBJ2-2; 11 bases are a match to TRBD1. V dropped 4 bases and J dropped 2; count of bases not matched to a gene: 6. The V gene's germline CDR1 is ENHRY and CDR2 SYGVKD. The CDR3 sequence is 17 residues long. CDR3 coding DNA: TGTGCCATCAGTGCTCTTGGACAGGGGGCTAACACCGGGGAGCTGTTTTTT. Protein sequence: CAISALGQGANTGELFF.

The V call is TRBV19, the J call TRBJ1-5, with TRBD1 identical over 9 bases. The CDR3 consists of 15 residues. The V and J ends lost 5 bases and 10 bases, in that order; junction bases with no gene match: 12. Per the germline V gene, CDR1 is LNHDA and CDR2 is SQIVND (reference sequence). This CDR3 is CASSSRDREIEPQHF. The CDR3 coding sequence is TGTGCCAGTAGTTCCCGGGACAGGGAAATCGAACCCCAGCATTTT.

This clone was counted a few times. The CDR3 DNA reads as TGCGCCAGCAGCCAATCCGATTTCAGGTCAGATACGCAGTATTTT. Translating it yields CASSQSDFRSDTQYF. V is TRBV4-1 and J is TRBJ2-3; D ambiguous. Germline V gives CDR1 MGHRA, CDR2 YSYEKL. Trimming removed 2 bases from V and 4 bases from J, with 13 bases in between. The CDR3 totals 15 residues.

Written as DNA, the CDR3 is TGTGCCAGCAGGACCCTCCGAGGATCCCCGGGGGGCTACACCTTC. It yields the protein CASRTLRGSPGGYTF. This chain uses TRBV2 with TRBJ1-2; D not certain. The CDR3 sequence is 15 residues long. Deletions cut 6 bases from V and 8 bases from J, with 22 bases between. From germline, CDR1 is SNHLY and CDR2 FYNNEI.

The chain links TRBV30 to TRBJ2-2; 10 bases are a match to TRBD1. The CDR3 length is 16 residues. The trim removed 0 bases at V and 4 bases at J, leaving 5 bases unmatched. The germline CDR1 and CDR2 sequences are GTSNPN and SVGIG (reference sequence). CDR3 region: CAWSVPRTGGTGELFF. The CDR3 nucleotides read TGTGCCTGGAGTGTACCTAGGACAGGGGGCACCGGGGAGCTGTTTTTT. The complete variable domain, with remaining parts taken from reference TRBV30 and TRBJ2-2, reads SQTIHQWPATLVQPVGSPLSLECTVEGTSNPNLYWYRQAAGRGLQLLFYSVGIGQISSEVPQNLSASRPQDRQFILSSKKLLLSDSGFYLCAWSVPRTGGTGELFFGEGSRLTVL.

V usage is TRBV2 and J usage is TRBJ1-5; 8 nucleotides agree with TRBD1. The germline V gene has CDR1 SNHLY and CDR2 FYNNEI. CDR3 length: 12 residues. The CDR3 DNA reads TGTGCTTCGACAGGGGGCAATCAGCCCCAGCATTTT. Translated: CASTGGNQPQHF.